Sequencing of this TCR beta chain was carried out in a study of immunodeficiency (dated by TCRdb to between 2017 and 2020). Context from the whole study: Repertoire analysis was performed to search for VDJ recombination defects and oligoclonality. Overall study results and their limits: Based on top-100 and total clonotype frequencies, severe oligoclonality was found in patient CD8+ T cells but not in patient CD4+ T cells. In entropy comparisons, n=3 (open circles) was shown for patients versus healthy controls, and a thymic development effect was only suggested as possible. V-J pairing and productive entropy of CD4+ T cells appeared to be similar between patients and controls.

V trim: 2 bases; J trim: 6 bases; unmatched bases: 6. The germline V gene encodes CDR1 SEHNR and CDR2 FQNEAQ (reference sequence). The CDR3 runs 16 residues from the cysteine to the phenylalanine. Just the 48-base CDR3 DNA is kept, in frame starting at base 1. After extraction using the QIAamp DNA Blood Mini Kit, genomic DNA was sent off for immunoSEQ repertoire analysis. Using a standard quantity of genomic DNA template, multiplex PCR was run to amplify the CDR3 regions. PCR products were sequenced on an Illumina platform. On the study's bioinformatics: Alignment of sequences was done against a reference, and the V, D and J gene definitions came from IMGT. To get rid of PCR and sequencing errors, closely related sequences were merged using a nearest-neighbor clustering algorithm. V, D and J usage in productive unique and total sequences was analyzed using ImmunoSEQ Analyzer tools and R version 3.6.1. Imported from immuneACCESS, the table was reduced by TCRdb to in-frame sequences with V and J called. These copies leave out some clones; in studies compared against another copy, an unresolved V gene accounts for under half, and the cause of the remainder is not known. V and J calls and clone size are those listed in that table; D and trimming were worked out from the DNA. The sample contains around 4,300 clones, about 93% of them found a single time. Jointly, the top ten make up 3.5% to 4.5% of the sample.

Of note for this clone: Its recognized antigen is unknown. No qualities accompany the bases; no much larger clone lies one base away.

CD3+CD4+ T cells were sorted from fresh PBMCs before TCR sequencing. Sequencing was done on a sample of CD4+ T cells from blood. This receptor was identified in a human donor in good health. The receptor chain draws on TRBV7-9 and TRBJ2-3; TRBD2 agrees with 12 junctional bases. The CDR3 in this case is CASSLTLAGGRDTQYF. The nucleotides are TGTGCCAGCAGCTTAACCCTAGCGGGAGGGCGGGATACGCAGTATTTT.